These T cell receptor beta chains were read from a single sample in a study of PD-L1 blockade in urothelial cancer. The repertoire was sequenced with immunoSEQ multiplex PCR; TCRdb's copy has only in-frame clones and lacks some. The sample yields more than 70,000 clones, about 89% seen once. Here the sequenced sample was PBMCs, taken around atezolizumab (anti-PD-L1) treatment. Source of these receptors: a man in his sixties with urothelial cancer. CDR3s include the opening cysteine and the closing phenylalanine or tryptophan. The order of the fields is V gene, J gene, clone size, D gene, CDR3 protein, CDR3 DNA. D genes are given only for firm matches. Clone sizes are given selectively: once, few, many, or a class where the clone is expanded.

v_call: TRBV6-6
j_call: TRBJ2-5
clone_size: NA
d_call: TRBD1
cdr3_aa: CASSKGTVQETQYF
cdr3_nt: TGTGCCAGCAGTAAGGGGACAGTCCAAGAGACCCAGTACTTC

v_call: TRBV9
j_call: TRBJ2-4
clone_size: NA
d_call: TRBD2
cdr3_aa: CASSPIPGGPGNIQYF
cdr3_nt: TGTGCCAGCAGCCCTATACCGGGAGGACCGGGGAACATTCAGTACTTC

v_call: TRBV6-4
j_call: TRBJ2-1
clone_size: NA
d_call: TRBD2
cdr3_aa: CASRRVGTSGGAPYNEQFF
cdr3_nt: TGTGCCAGCAGGCGAGTGGGGACTAGCGGGGGGGCGCCCTACAATGAGCAGTTCTTC

v_call: TRBV4-1
j_call: TRBJ1-2
clone_size: NA
d_call: TRBD1
cdr3_aa: CASSQDSGTGGYGYTF
cdr3_nt: TGCGCCAGCAGCCAAGATTCGGGGACAGGGGGCTATGGCTACACCTTC

v_call: TRBV19
j_call: TRBJ1-1
clone_size: NA
d_call: TRBD1
cdr3_aa: CASIRGQGVTEAFF
cdr3_nt: TGTGCCAGTATCAGGGGGCAGGGGGTCACTGAAGCTTTCTTT

v_call: TRBV7-2
j_call: TRBJ2-7
clone_size: NA
d_call: TRBD1
cdr3_aa: CASSGQGTIYEQYF
cdr3_nt: TGTGCCAGCTCCGGACAGGGGACTATCTACGAGCAGTACTTC

v_call: TRBV5-1
j_call: TRBJ1-6
clone_size: NA
d_call: NA
cdr3_aa: CASGTGNSYNSPLHF
cdr3_nt: TGCGCCAGCGGAACAGGGAATTCCTATAATTCACCCCTCCACTTT

v_call: TRBV7-2
j_call: TRBJ1-5
clone_size: NA
d_call: TRBD1
cdr3_aa: CASSLSRGKPQHF
cdr3_nt: TGTGCCAGCAGCTTATCCAGGGGGAAGCCCCAGCATTTT

v_call: TRBV7-2
j_call: TRBJ2-1
clone_size: few
d_call: NA
cdr3_aa: CASSLEGGARNEQFF
cdr3_nt: TGTGCCAGCAGCTTAGAGGGGGGGGCCCGGAATGAGCAGTTCTTC

v_call: TRBV5-1
j_call: TRBJ1-2
clone_size: NA
d_call: NA
cdr3_aa: CASSLEKGGNYGYTF
cdr3_nt: TGCGCCAGCAGCTTGGAGAAGGGAGGGAACTATGGCTACACCTTC

v_call: TRBV6-5
j_call: TRBJ2-7
clone_size: few
d_call: TRBD1
cdr3_aa: CASRLQGAASTEQYF
cdr3_nt: TGTGCCAGCAGGTTACAGGGGGCAGCATCTACGGAGCAGTACTTC

v_call: TRBV5-5
j_call: TRBJ2-1
clone_size: NA
d_call: TRBD2
cdr3_aa: CASSLGGGYNEQFF
cdr3_nt: TGTGCCAGCAGCTTGGGGGGGGGCTACAATGAGCAGTTCTTC

v_call: TRBV19
j_call: TRBJ2-2
clone_size: NA
d_call: TRBD2
cdr3_aa: CASRGSGDTGELFF
cdr3_nt: TGTGCCAGTAGAGGTAGCGGGGATACCGGGGAGCTGTTTTTT

v_call: TRBV7-9
j_call: TRBJ2-2
clone_size: few
d_call: NA
cdr3_aa: CASSPAAGATGGELFF
cdr3_nt: TGTGCCAGCAGCCCAGCCGCGGGGGCCACGGGCGGGGAGCTGTTTTTT

v_call: TRBV6-6
j_call: TRBJ2-2
clone_size: once
d_call: NA
cdr3_aa: CASSANRVVTGELFF
cdr3_nt: TGTGCCAGCAGTGCGAACAGGGTGGTCACCGGGGAGCTGTTTTTT

v_call: TRBV4-1
j_call: TRBJ1-2
clone_size: NA
d_call: NA
cdr3_aa: CASSQVPDSSYGYTF
cdr3_nt: TGCGCCAGCAGCCAAGTCCCGGACAGCAGCTATGGCTACACCTTC

v_call: TRBV19
j_call: TRBJ2-1
clone_size: once
d_call: NA
cdr3_aa: CASSFSSSEQFF
cdr3_nt: TGTGCCAGTAGCTTCTCTTCGAGTGAGCAGTTCTTC

v_call: TRBV7-9
j_call: TRBJ2-7
clone_size: NA
d_call: NA
cdr3_aa: CASSPPGQSFYEQYF
cdr3_nt: TGTGCCAGCAGCCCACCGGGACAATCATTCTACGAGCAGTACTTC

v_call: TRBV5-5
j_call: TRBJ1-1
clone_size: NA
d_call: TRBD1
cdr3_aa: CASAGGTEAFF
cdr3_nt: TGTGCCAGTGCAGGGGGCACTGAAGCTTTCTTT

v_call: TRBV11-2
j_call: TRBJ1-4
clone_size: NA
d_call: TRBD1
cdr3_aa: CASSPSLGQGTEKLFF
cdr3_nt: TGTGCCAGCAGCCCCTCCCTGGGACAGGGGACTGAAAAACTGTTTTTT

v_call: TRBV9
j_call: TRBJ1-2
clone_size: NA
d_call: NA
cdr3_aa: CASSVSTAGPGYTF
cdr3_nt: TGTGCCAGCAGCGTGAGCACGGCGGGGCCTGGCTACACCTTC

v_call: TRBV15
j_call: TRBJ2-3
clone_size: NA
d_call: TRBD1
cdr3_aa: CATSLGTGADTQYF
cdr3_nt: TGTGCCACCAGCTTGGGGACAGGAGCAGATACGCAGTATTTT

v_call: TRBV5-1
j_call: TRBJ2-7
clone_size: NA
d_call: NA
cdr3_aa: CASSLAGISPNTYEQYF
cdr3_nt: TGCGCCAGCAGCTTGGCAGGGATCAGCCCTAACACCTACGAGCAGTACTTC

v_call: TRBV4-1
j_call: TRBJ2-3
clone_size: NA
d_call: NA
cdr3_aa: CASSQELGRGEDTQYF
cdr3_nt: TGCGCCAGCAGCCAAGAATTAGGGAGAGGTGAAGATACGCAGTATTTT

v_call: TRBV4-1
j_call: TRBJ1-2
clone_size: NA
d_call: TRBD1
cdr3_aa: CASSQDNRGDYGYTF
cdr3_nt: TGCGCCAGCAGCCAAGACAACAGGGGGGACTATGGCTACACCTTC

v_call: TRBV21-1
j_call: TRBJ2-7
clone_size: NA
d_call: NA
cdr3_aa: CASSADKYILYEQYF
cdr3_nt: TGTGCCAGCAGCGCGGACAAGTACATCCTATACGAGCAGTACTTC

v_call: TRBV2
j_call: TRBJ1-5
clone_size: NA
d_call: TRBD1
cdr3_aa: CASSFRRQGDLQPQHF
cdr3_nt: TGTGCCAGCAGTTTCCGCAGACAGGGGGATCTTCAGCCCCAGCATTTT

v_call: TRBV2
j_call: TRBJ1-1
clone_size: NA
d_call: NA
cdr3_aa: CASSEDRNTEAFF
cdr3_nt: TGTGCCAGCAGTGAGGACAGGAACACTGAAGCTTTCTTT

v_call: TRBV4-1
j_call: TRBJ2-6
clone_size: NA
d_call: NA
cdr3_aa: CASSQATNRVSGANVLTF
cdr3_nt: TGCGCCAGCAGCCAAGCAACAAACAGGGTCTCCGGGGCCAACGTCCTGACTTTC

v_call: TRBV18
j_call: TRBJ1-2
clone_size: NA
d_call: NA
cdr3_aa: CASGNSEYYGYTF
cdr3_nt: TGTGCCAGCGGGAATAGCGAGTACTATGGCTACACCTTC

v_call: TRBV6-5
j_call: TRBJ2-3
clone_size: few
d_call: NA
cdr3_aa: CASSYILGSTQYF
cdr3_nt: TGTGCCAGCAGTTACATTCTGGGCAGTACGCAGTATTTT

v_call: TRBV5-1
j_call: TRBJ2-2
clone_size: NA
d_call: TRBD2
cdr3_aa: CASSLLATNTGELFF
cdr3_nt: TGCGCCAGCAGCTTACTAGCGACGAACACCGGGGAGCTGTTTTTT

v_call: TRBV5-1
j_call: TRBJ1-2
clone_size: NA
d_call: TRBD1
cdr3_aa: CASSLVQGARGNGYTF
cdr3_nt: TGCGCCAGCAGCTTGGTTCAGGGGGCGCGAGGTAATGGCTACACCTTC

v_call: TRBV6-4
j_call: TRBJ1-2
clone_size: NA
d_call: TRBD1
cdr3_aa: CASSGGTGYGYTF
cdr3_nt: TGTGCCAGCAGTGGAGGGACAGGCTATGGCTACACCTTC

v_call: TRBV28
j_call: TRBJ2-5
clone_size: NA
d_call: NA
cdr3_aa: CASSATRYQETQYF
cdr3_nt: TGTGCCAGCAGTGCCACGAGGTACCAAGAGACCCAGTACTTC

v_call: TRBV19
j_call: TRBJ1-1
clone_size: once
d_call: NA
cdr3_aa: CASSIVSGGLNTEAFF
cdr3_nt: TGTGCCAGTAGTATAGTCAGCGGGGGCTTGAACACTGAAGCTTTCTTT

v_call: TRBV6-4
j_call: TRBJ1-5
clone_size: NA
d_call: TRBD1
cdr3_aa: CASRDRGRKGNQPQHF
cdr3_nt: TGTGCCAGCCGGGACAGGGGGCGGAAAGGCAATCAGCCCCAGCATTTT

v_call: TRBV5-5
j_call: TRBJ1-4
clone_size: NA
d_call: TRBD1
cdr3_aa: CASSWSGDRGEKLFF
cdr3_nt: TGTGCCAGCAGCTGGTCCGGGGACAGGGGGGAAAAACTGTTTTTT

v_call: TRBV2
j_call: TRBJ1-3
clone_size: NA
d_call: NA
cdr3_aa: CASSVGSSGNTIYF
cdr3_nt: TGTGCCAGCAGTGTGGGGAGCTCTGGAAACACCATATATTTT

v_call: TRBV28
j_call: TRBJ1-1
clone_size: NA
d_call: NA
cdr3_aa: CAGAPGGTTEAFF
cdr3_nt: TGTGCCGGCGCGCCGGGGGGGACCACTGAAGCTTTCTTT

v_call: TRBV30
j_call: TRBJ2-1
clone_size: NA
d_call: NA
cdr3_aa: CAWSSTGEQFF
cdr3_nt: TGTGCCTGGAGTTCGACAGGTGAGCAGTTCTTC

v_call: TRBV4-3
j_call: TRBJ1-2
clone_size: NA
d_call: TRBD1
cdr3_aa: CASSQSRDRGYGYTF
cdr3_nt: TGCGCCAGCAGCCAATCCCGGGACAGGGGATATGGCTACACCTTC

v_call: TRBV27
j_call: TRBJ2-7
clone_size: NA
d_call: TRBD1
cdr3_aa: CASSRLVQGVYEQYF
cdr3_nt: TGTGCCAGCAGCCGCCTAGTACAGGGGGTCTACGAGCAGTACTTC

v_call: TRBV7-2
j_call: TRBJ2-2
clone_size: NA
d_call: TRBD2
cdr3_aa: CASSLSAGINTGELFF
cdr3_nt: TGTGCCAGCAGCTTATCAGCGGGAATAAACACCGGGGAGCTGTTTTTT

v_call: TRBV18
j_call: TRBJ2-5
clone_size: once
d_call: TRBD2
cdr3_aa: CASSPPSLLAGGRQETQYF
cdr3_nt: TGTGCCAGCTCACCACCTTCCCTCTTAGCGGGGGGAAGACAAGAGACCCAGTACTTC

v_call: TRBV11-2
j_call: TRBJ2-1
clone_size: NA
d_call: TRBD2
cdr3_aa: CASSRSSGSNNEQFF
cdr3_nt: TGTGCCAGCAGCCGATCTAGCGGGAGTAACAATGAGCAGTTCTTC